The clone carrying this TCR beta chain occurred a few times. Antigen unknown. The entirety of the isolated RNA underwent reverse transcription, so expressed TCRB transcripts were sequenced. For naive, central memory and regulatory T cell samples, reads averaged roughly 3.7 million. Repertoires were generated with immunoSEQ multiplex PCR, while TCRdb's copy carries only in-frame clones and drops some. The sample shows 150,000 to 190,000 clones, approximately 10% of them seen only once. These data belong to a study of beta chain features in type 1 diabetes. As for the study in general: Researchers looked at some 110 million sorted cells across all samples. Study observations and caveats: Researchers report that Type 1 diabetes patients had moderately but significantly shorter TCRB CDR3s across all four CD4+ subsets. The naive, central memory and Treg TCRB repertoires of patients appeared to be more similar to one another than those of healthy donors.

This CDR3 has 15 residues. J was trimmed by 5 bases and V by 1 base; bases with no gene match: 8. The germline V gene has CDR1 SGHRS and CDR2 YFSETQ. The chain combines TRBV5-1 with TRBJ2-5, with TRBD1 matching over 7 bases. This receptor was obtained from a man aged 30 to 39 with type 1 diabetes. Sequencing input: central memory CD4+ T cells from blood. CDR3 sequence: CASSLSGQSTETQYF. CDR3 sequence (DNA): TGCGCCAGCAGCTTGTCGGGACAGTCAACGGAGACCCAGTACTTC.